This record covers a single T cell receptor beta chain. Its matching antigen is unknown. Measured with immunoSEQ multiplex PCR; TCRdb has only the in-frame clones, and not every one. Of 35,000 to 50,000 clones listed, 85% to 90% are singletons. The data are from a study of OX40 agonist ivuxolimab in advanced cancers. Overall study context: Enrolled patients in dose escalation had cancers that were hepatocellular carcinoma, melanoma, renal cell or head and neck cancer.

CDR3 length: 18 residues. CDR1 is SGHRS, CDR2 YFSETQ, per germline. With 0 bases clipped from V and 3 bases from J, the junction kept 13 bases outside the gene matches. The study, taken as a whole, reports: Among the lowest peripheral clonal expansion occurred in 0.1-3.0 mg/kg partial responders.

The chain couples TRBV5-1 to TRBJ2-7, with 9 nucleotides matching TRBD2. The receptor's source is an adult with an advanced solid tumor such as melanoma, head and neck, liver or kidney cancer. The specimen comprised CD4+ or CD8+ T cells sorted from blood, sampled in a trial of the OX40 agonist ivuxolimab. CDR3 protein: CASSLAPAGETSGYEQYF. CDR3 nucleotides: TGCGCCAGCAGCTTGGCTCCGGCCGGCGAGACTAGCGGCTACGAGCAGTACTTC.